These 17 T cell receptor beta chains were sequenced from one sample in a study of beta chain features in type 1 diabetes. Expressed TCRB transcripts got sequenced, as all isolated RNA was reverse transcribed. Generated by immunoSEQ multiplex PCR, the TCRdb table keeps only in-frame clones and is missing some. The data contain about 620,000 clones, about a sixth of them singletons. Input material: naive CD4+ T cells from blood. The source is a young man in good health.

The chain couples TRBV5-4 to TRBJ2-2; D perhaps matches TRBD1 (5 bases). Germline CDR1 is SGHNT and CDR2 is YYREEE (reference sequence). Trimming took 5 bases from V and 7 from J, leaving 24 bases between them. The CDR3 spans 17 residues. The CDR3 region has the DNA TGTGCCAGCAGTCTCAGGCGAGGAAGGGGAATAATCGGGGAGCTGTTTTTT. This sequence encodes CASSLRRGRGIIGELFF.

The V call is TRBV28, the J call TRBJ2-1, with D possibly matching TRBD2 (6 bases). Trimming removed 6 bases from V and 5 bases from J, with 14 bases in between. This CDR3 contains 14 residues. Germline CDR1 is MDHEN and CDR2 is SYDVKM. The CDR3 loop is CASSPRWGDNEQFF. As DNA, the CDR3 is TGTGCCAGCAGCCCTCGGTGGGGGGACAATGAGCAGTTCTTC.

This sequence joins TRBV23-1 and TRBJ2-1; TRBD2 aligns across 10 bases. TRBV23-1 is recorded as an ORF, its role being uncertain. This CDR3 has 17 amino acids. Germline trimming cut 0 bases from V and 0 bases from J; bases unmatched to any gene: 2. The CDR3 nucleotides read TGCGCCAGCAGTCAATCGACTAGCGGGCTCTCCTACAATGAGCAGTTCTTC. Its protein is CASSQSTSGLSYNEQFF.

Details on this clone: In the same sample, other DNA sequences code for this CDR3. The chain uses TRBV7-9 and TRBJ2-6; D remains ambiguous. Germline V CDR1 and CDR2: SEHNR, FQNEAQ (reference sequence). V lost 4 bases and J lost 1, with 5 bases in between. The CDR3 consists of 14 residues. CDR3 sequence (DNA): TGTGCCAGCAGCTCCCGATCTGGGGCCAACGTCCTGACTTTC. The encoded protein is CASSSRSGANVLTF.

V gene TRBV5-1 combines with J gene TRBJ2-2; TRBD1 is a possible D gene (5 bases). V was trimmed by 4 bases and J by 6 bases, leaving 10 bases between them. CDR3 length: 13 amino acids. The germline V gene encodes CDR1 SGHRS and CDR2 YFSETQ. The CDR3 here is CASSVRVAGELFF. The CDR3 bases are TGCGCCAGCAGCGTCAGGGTTGCCGGGGAGCTGTTTTTT.

This clone appeared a few times. The rearrangement uses TRBV29-1 and TRBJ2-3; tentatively, D is TRBD1 or TRBD2 (6 bases each). Germline CDR1 and CDR2: SQVTM and ANQGSEA. V gave up 6 bases and J gave up 0 bases, with 16 bases separating them. The CDR3 totals 15 residues. For the CDR3, the DNA is TGCAGCGTGACTAGGGGGGACTTTAGCACAGATACGCAGTATTTT. It encodes CSVTRGDFSTDTQYF.

This CDR3 is CASRKTGSTEAFF. CDR3 bases: TGTGCCAGCAGAAAAACAGGGTCCACTGAAGCTTTCTTT. This chain links TRBV7-2 with TRBJ1-1; D perhaps matches TRBD1 (6 bases). The CDR3 runs to 13 residues. Germline loops: CDR1 SGHTA, CDR2 FQGNSA. Deletions cut 6 bases from V and 4 bases from J, with 12 bases between.

CDR3 sequence reads: CASSPRQGGFNEQFF. In nucleotides, the CDR3 is TGTGCCAGCTCACCACGACAGGGTGGTTTCAATGAGCAGTTCTTC. The rearrangement uses TRBV18 and TRBJ2-1; 7 nucleotides agree with TRBD1. This CDR3 is built from 15 residues. Per the germline V gene, CDR1 is KGHSH and CDR2 is LQKENI. Trimming took 1 base from V and 6 from J; bases not matched to a gene: 6.

The sample holds a few counts of this clone. The V gene is TRBV4-3, the J gene TRBJ2-5; TRBD1 agrees at 9 bases. The assigned J gene may be wrong: the sequence end matches TRBJ2-7 better. The CDR3 is 18 amino acids. Germline loops: CDR1 LGHNA, CDR2 YSLEER. The CDR3 bases are TGCGCCAGCAGCCAAGCATATCCGGGACAGGGCAACTCCTACGAGCAGTACTTC. Translated: CASSQAYPGQGNSYEQYF.

This clone came up a few times. The sample contains more than one DNA sequence encoding this CDR3. This sequence joins TRBV5-1 and TRBJ1-5; D remains unclear. V lost 0 bases to trimming and J lost 1 base, with 5 bases between them. CDR1 SGHRS and CDR2 YFSETQ come from the germline V gene. The CDR3 sequence is 14 residues long. The DNA for the CDR3 is TGCGCCAGCAGCTTGGAGGGCAGCAATCAGCCCCAGCATTTT. Its translation: CASSLEGSNQPQHF.

This clone was detected only a few times. The chain carries TRBV29-1 and TRBJ1-1; no firm D call. Trimming took 4 bases from V and 2 from J, leaving 11 bases between them. Germline V gives CDR1 SQVTM, CDR2 ANQGSEA. This CDR3 contains 13 residues. CDR3 amino acids: CSVGRGINTEAFF. The CDR3 DNA follows: TGCAGCGTTGGGAGAGGGATTAACACTGAAGCTTTCTTT. Drawing the rest from reference TRBV29-1 and TRBJ1-1, the complete variable domain is SAVISQKPSRDICQRGTSLTIQCQVDSQVTMMFWYRQQPGQSLTLIATANQGSEATYESGFVIDKFPISRPNLTFSTLTVSNMSPEDSSIYLCSVGRGINTEAFFGQGTRLTVV.

The chain joins TRBV7-8 to TRBJ2-5; possibly TRBD1 or TRBD2 for D (7 bases each). CDR3 size: 14 residues. CDR1 is SGHVS, CDR2 FQNEAQ, per germline. V lost 5 bases and J 1 base, leaving 11 bases between the germline ends. The CDR3 DNA sequence: TGTGCCAGCAGCCCAGGGGGGGGCCAAGAGACCCAGTACTTC. Translated: CASSPGGGQETQYF.

This clone has more than one count but fewer than ten. Here the CDR3 DNA reads TGTGCCAGCAGTTCCCAGTGGGAGCAGTACTTC. Amino acid sequence: CASSSQWEQYF. V usage is TRBV28 and J usage is TRBJ2-7; D is unresolved. CDR3 length: 11 residues. In germline, CDR1 is MDHEN, CDR2 SYDVKM. Trimming removed 4 bases at V and 7 bases at J, with 8 bases between.

This clone showed up just a few times. The rearrangement joins TRBV29-1 to TRBJ1-3; tentatively, D is TRBD1 (6 bases). The CDR3 has 14 amino acids. V was cut by 7 bases and J by 2 bases, with 15 bases left in between. Germline CDR1 and CDR2: SQVTM and ANQGSEA. The CDR3 is CSGKPQGPGNTIYF. CDR3 nucleotides: TGCAGCGGGAAACCACAGGGCCCTGGAAACACCATATATTTT.

The chain combines TRBV7-2 with TRBJ2-1; 9 nucleotides line up with TRBD1. Per the germline V gene, CDR1 is SGHTA and CDR2 is FQGNSA. V lost 5 bases and J lost 12; bases outside the gene matches: 5. CDR3 length: 12 residues. The CDR3 bases are TGTGCCAGCAGCACAAGACAGGGGGGGCAGTTCTTC. As protein: CASSTRQGGQFF.

This clone has more than one count but fewer than ten. The chain's CDR3 is CASSYGGPSYEQYF. CDR3 in DNA: TGTGCCAGCAGCTACGGGGGCCCCTCCTACGAGCAGTACTTC. The chain employs TRBV7-2 and TRBJ2-7, with D possibly being TRBD1 or TRBD2 (6 bases each). Germline loops: CDR1 SGHTA, CDR2 FQGNSA. The CDR3 is 14 residues long. V lost 4 bases to trimming and J lost 0 bases, with 10 bases between them.

This clone is a singleton in its sample. This sequence joins TRBV6-5 and TRBJ2-3; tentatively, D is TRBD1 or TRBD2 (6 bases each). The CDR3 runs 15 residues. Trimming removed 0 bases from V and 5 bases from J, with 12 bases in between. Germline V CDR1 and CDR2: MNHEY, SVGAGI. CDR3 protein: CASSYSGRGGDTQYF. The CDR3 DNA is TGTGCCAGCAGTTACTCGGGCAGGGGAGGAGATACGCAGTATTTT.